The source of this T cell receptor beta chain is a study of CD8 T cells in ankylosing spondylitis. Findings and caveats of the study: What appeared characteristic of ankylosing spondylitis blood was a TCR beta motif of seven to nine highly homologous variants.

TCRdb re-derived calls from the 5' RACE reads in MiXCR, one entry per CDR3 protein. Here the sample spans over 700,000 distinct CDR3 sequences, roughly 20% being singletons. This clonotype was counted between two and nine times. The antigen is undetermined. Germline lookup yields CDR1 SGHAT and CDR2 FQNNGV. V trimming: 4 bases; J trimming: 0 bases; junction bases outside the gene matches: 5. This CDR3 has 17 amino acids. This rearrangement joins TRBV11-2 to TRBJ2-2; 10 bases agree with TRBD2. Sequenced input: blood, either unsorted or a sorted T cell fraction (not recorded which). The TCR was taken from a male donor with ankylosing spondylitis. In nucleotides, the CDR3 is TGTGCCAGCAGCTCAGCAGCGGGAGGGCCGAACACCGGGGAGCTGTTTTTT. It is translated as CASSSAAGGPNTGELFF.